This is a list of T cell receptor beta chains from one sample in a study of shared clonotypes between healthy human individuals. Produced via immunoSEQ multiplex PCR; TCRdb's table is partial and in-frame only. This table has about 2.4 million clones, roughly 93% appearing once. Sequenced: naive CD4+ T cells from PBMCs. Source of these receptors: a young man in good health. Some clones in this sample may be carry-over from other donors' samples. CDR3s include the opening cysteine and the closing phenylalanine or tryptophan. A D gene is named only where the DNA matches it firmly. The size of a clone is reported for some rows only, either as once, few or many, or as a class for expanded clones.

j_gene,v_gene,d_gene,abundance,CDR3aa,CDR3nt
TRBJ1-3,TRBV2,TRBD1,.,CASSGTNRGNTIYF,TGTGCCAGCAGTGGAACAAACAGGGGGAACACCATATATTTT
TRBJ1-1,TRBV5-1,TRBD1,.,CASSLRTGGWTEAFF,TGCGCCAGCAGCTTACGGACAGGGGGTTGGACTGAAGCTTTCTTT
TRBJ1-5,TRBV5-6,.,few,CASSLWGNNQPQHF,TGTGCCAGCAGCTTGTGGGGTAACAATCAGCCCCAGCATTTT
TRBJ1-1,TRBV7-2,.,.,CASSLTGGTEAFF,TGTGCCAGCAGCTTAACGGGGGGCACTGAAGCTTTCTTT
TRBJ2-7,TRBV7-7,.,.,CASSSDWYDEQYF,TGTGCCAGCAGCTCGGACTGGTATGACGAGCAGTACTTC
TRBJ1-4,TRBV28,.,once,CASSFVGDEKLFF,TGTGCCAGCAGTTTCGTCGGGGATGAAAAACTGTTTTTT
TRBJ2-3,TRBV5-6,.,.,CASSFGQSTDTQYF,TGTGCCAGCAGCTTCGGACAGAGCACAGATACGCAGTATTTT
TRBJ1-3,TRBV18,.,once,CASSPQGPSGNTIYF,TGTGCCAGCTCACCCCAGGGCCCCTCTGGAAACACCATATATTTT
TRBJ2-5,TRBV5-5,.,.,CASSWRETQYF,TGTGCCAGCAGCTGGAGGGAGACCCAGTACTTC
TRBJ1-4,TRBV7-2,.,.,CASSLARAEKLFF,TGTGCCAGCAGCTTAGCGCGGGCTGAAAAACTGTTTTTT
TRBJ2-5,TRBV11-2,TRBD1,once,CASSFSPGQQETQYF,TGTGCCAGCAGCTTCAGTCCGGGACAGCAAGAGACCCAGTACTTC
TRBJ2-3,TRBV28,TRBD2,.,CASSPPRPSGSPGVDTQYF,TGTGCCAGCAGTCCCCCTCGGCCTAGCGGGAGCCCCGGGGTAGATACGCAGTATTTT
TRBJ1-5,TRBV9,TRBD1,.,CASSAGPGQGNQPQHF,TGTGCCAGCAGCGCGGGCCCCGGACAGGGAAATCAGCCCCAGCATTTT
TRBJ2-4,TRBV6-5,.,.,CASSQASAAKNIQYF,TGTGCCAGCAGTCAGGCTAGCGCTGCCAAAAACATTCAGTACTTC
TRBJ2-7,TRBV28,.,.,CASSFSLSQLNYEQYF,TGTGCCAGCAGTTTTAGTTTGTCTCAACTAAACTACGAGCAGTACTTC
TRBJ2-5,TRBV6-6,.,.,CASSYAGAVKTQYF,TGTGCCAGCAGTTACGCTGGCGCGGTGAAGACCCAGTACTTC
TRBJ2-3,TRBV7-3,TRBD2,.,CASSPFGFLAGPTDTQYF,TGTGCCAGCAGCCCCTTTGGGTTCTTAGCGGGGCCCACAGATACGCAGTATTTT
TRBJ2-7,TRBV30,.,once,CAWSVFQRSYEQYF,TGTGCCTGGAGTGTATTCCAACGCTCCTACGAGCAGTACTTC